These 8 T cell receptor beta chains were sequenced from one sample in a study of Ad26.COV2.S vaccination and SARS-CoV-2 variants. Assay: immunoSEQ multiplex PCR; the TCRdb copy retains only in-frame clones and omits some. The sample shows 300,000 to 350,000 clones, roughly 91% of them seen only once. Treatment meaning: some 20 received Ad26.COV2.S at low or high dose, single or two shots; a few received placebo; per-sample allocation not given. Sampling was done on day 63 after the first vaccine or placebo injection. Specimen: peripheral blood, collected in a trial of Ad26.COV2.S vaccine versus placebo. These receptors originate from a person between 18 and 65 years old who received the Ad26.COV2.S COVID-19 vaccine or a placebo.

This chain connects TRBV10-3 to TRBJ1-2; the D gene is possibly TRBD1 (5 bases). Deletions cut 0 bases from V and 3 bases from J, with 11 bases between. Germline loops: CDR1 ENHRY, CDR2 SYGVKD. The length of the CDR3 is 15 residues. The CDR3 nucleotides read TGTGCCATCAGTGAGTCGGGGGAAAACGACTATGGCTACACCTTC. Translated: CAISESGENDYGYTF.

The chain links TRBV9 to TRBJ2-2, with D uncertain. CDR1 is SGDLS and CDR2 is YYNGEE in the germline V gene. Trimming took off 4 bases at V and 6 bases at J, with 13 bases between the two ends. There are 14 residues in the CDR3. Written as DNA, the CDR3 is TGTGCCAGCAGCCCGGGTTTGTTTGCCGGGGAGCTGTTTTTT. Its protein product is CASSPGLFAGELFF.

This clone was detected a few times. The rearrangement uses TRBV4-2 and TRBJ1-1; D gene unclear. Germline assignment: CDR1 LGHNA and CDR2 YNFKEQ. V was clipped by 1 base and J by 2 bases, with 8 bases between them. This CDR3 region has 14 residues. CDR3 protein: CASSQGGVNTEAFF. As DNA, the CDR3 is TGTGCCAGCAGCCAAGGCGGCGTAAACACTGAAGCTTTCTTT.

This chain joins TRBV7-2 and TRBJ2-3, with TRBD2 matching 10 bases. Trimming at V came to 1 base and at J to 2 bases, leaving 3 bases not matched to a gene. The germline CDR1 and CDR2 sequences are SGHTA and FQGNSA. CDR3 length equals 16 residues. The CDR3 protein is CASSLERGGLTDTQYF. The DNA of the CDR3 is TGTGCCAGCAGCTTAGAGCGGGGGGGGCTCACAGATACGCAGTATTTT.

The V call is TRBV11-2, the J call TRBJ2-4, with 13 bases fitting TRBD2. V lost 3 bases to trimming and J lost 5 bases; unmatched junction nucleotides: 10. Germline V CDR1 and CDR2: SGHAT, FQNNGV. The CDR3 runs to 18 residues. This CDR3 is CASSLGMGTSGVENIQYF. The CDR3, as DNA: TGTGCCAGCAGCTTGGGTATGGGGACTAGCGGGGTCGAAAACATTCAGTACTTC. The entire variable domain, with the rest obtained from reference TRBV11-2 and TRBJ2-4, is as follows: EAGVAQSPRYKIIEKRQSVAFWCNPISGHATLYWYQQILGQGPKLLIQFQNNGVVDDSQLPKDRFSAERLKGVDSTLKIQPAKLEDSAVYLCASSLGMGTSGVENIQYFGAGTRLSVL.

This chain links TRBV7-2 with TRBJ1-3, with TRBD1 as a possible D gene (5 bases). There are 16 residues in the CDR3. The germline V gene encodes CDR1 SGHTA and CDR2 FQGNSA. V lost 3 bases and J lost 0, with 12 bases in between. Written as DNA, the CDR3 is TGTGCCAGCAGCTTCGACAGAGCCAGCTCTGGAAACACCATATATTTT. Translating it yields CASSFDRASSGNTIYF. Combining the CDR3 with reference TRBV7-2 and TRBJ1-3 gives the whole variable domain GAGVSQSPSNKVTEKGKDVELRCDPISGHTALYWYRQSLGQGLEFLIYFQGNSAPDKSGLPSDRFSAERTGGSVSTLTIQRTQQEDSAVYLCASSFDRASSGNTIYFGEGSWLTVV.

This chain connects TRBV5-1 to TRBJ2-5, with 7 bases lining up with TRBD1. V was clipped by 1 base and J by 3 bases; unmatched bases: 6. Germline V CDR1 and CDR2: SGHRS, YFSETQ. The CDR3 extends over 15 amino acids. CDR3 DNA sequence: TGCGCCAGCAGCTTGCGGCAGGGGGTAGAAGAGACCCAGTACTTC. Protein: CASSLRQGVEETQYF.

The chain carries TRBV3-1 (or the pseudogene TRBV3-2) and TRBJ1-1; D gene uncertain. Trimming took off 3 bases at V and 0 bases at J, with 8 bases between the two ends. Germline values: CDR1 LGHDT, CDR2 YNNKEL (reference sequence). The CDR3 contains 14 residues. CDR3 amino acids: CASSHRRLNTEAFF. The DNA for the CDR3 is TGTGCCAGCAGCCACCGGAGATTGAACACTGAAGCTTTCTTT.